This T cell receptor beta chain is from a study of human T cells and chemical hapten exposure. Individual cDNA molecules had unique molecular identifiers attached to them by the library. MiXCR, applied by TCRdb to the RACE reads, yields one record per CDR3 protein. This sample yields 85,000 to 100,000 distinct CDR3 sequences, of which 27% are seen a single time; 10% belongs to the top ten. Germline V CDR1 and CDR2: SGHDT, YYEEEE. This CDR3 has 15 amino acids. V lost 3 bases and J lost 0, with 10 bases in between. This clonotype appeared a single time. Antigen unknown. Study findings and constraints: Sensitizing to DPC left TCRs with a frequency above 1 in 1000 unaltered. Significantly more large CDR3 similarity clusters arose among expanded TCRs than among controls.

Time point indicated: patch test 3, about 24 weeks after DPC sensitization. Indicated treatment: therapeutic diphenylcyclopropenone sensitization with weekly scalp DPC. At every patch-test visit, blood was drawn before the patch test was applied. The specimen was whole blood, collected in connection with sensitization to the hapten diphenylcyclopropenone (DPC). The origin of this receptor is a man aged 40-49 years with alopecia areata. Some clones in this sample may be carry-over from other donors' samples. The chain links TRBV5-6 to TRBJ2-4; perhaps TRBD1 as D (5 bases). This CDR3 is CASSYADRAKNIQYF. The CDR3 DNA sequence: TGTGCCAGCAGCTATGCCGACAGAGCCAAAAACATTCAGTACTTC.